The clone carrying this T cell receptor (beta chain) has a handful of counts. The data stem from a study of T cells in Graves' hyperthyroidism and ophthalmopathy. RNA transcripts were the template for amplifying TCR beta CDR3 regions. An initial round of RT-PCR targeting the TCR CDR3 relied on the HTBI primer set. Each CDR3 protein gets one entry after TCRdb re-called the multiplex PCR reads with MiXCR. This table has roughly 700,000 distinct CDR3 sequences, about 35% appearing once. Stable disease denoted Graves' hyperthyroidism without ophthalmopathy progression within 18 months. Participants, patients aged 18 to 65, had newly diagnosed hyperthyroidism with a duration under 2 months. The receptor's source is a woman between 40 and 55 years old with Graves' hyperthyroidism. Sequenced material: blood.

CDR3 nucleotides: TGTGCCAGCAGTAACCTGCAGGGGGCAGCGAACACTGAAGCTTTCTTT. It is translated as CASSNLQGAANTEAFF. The chain recombines TRBV25-1 with TRBJ1-1, with 8 bases lining up with TRBD1. V was clipped by 5 bases and J by 1 base; unmatched bases: 9. CDR1 is MGHDK, CDR2 SYGVNS, per germline. This CDR3 spans 16 amino acids.